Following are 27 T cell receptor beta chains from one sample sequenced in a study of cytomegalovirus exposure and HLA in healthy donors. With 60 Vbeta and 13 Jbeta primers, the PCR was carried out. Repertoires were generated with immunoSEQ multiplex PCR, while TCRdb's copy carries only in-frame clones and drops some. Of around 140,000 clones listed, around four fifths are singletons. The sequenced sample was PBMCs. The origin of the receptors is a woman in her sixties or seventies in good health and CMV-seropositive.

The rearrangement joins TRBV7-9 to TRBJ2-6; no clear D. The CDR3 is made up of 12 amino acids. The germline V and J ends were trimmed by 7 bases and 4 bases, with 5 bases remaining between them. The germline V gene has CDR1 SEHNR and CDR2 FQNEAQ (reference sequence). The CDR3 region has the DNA TGTGCCAGCACCGTGGGGGCCAACGTCCTGACTTTC. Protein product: CASTVGANVLTF.

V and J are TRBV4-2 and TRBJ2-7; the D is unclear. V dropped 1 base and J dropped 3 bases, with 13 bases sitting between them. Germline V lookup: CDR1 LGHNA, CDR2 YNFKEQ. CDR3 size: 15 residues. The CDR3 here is CASSQGQSLVYEQYF. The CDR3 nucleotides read TGTGCCAGCAGCCAAGGTCAATCCTTAGTCTACGAGCAGTACTTC.

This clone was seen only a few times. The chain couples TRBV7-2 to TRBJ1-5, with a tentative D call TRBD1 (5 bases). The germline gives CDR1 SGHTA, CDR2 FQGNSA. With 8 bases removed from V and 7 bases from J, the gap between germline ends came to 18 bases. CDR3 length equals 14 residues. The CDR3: CASGRGGGKQPQHF. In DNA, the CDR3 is TGTGCCAGCGGCCGCGGGGGGGGTAAGCAGCCCCAGCATTTT.

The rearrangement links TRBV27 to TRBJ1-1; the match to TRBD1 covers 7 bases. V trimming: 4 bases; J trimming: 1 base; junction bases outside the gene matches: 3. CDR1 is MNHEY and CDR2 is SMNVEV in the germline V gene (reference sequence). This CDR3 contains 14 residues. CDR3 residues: CASSSTGSNTEAFF. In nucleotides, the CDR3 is TGTGCCAGCAGTTCGACAGGGTCGAACACTGAAGCTTTCTTT.

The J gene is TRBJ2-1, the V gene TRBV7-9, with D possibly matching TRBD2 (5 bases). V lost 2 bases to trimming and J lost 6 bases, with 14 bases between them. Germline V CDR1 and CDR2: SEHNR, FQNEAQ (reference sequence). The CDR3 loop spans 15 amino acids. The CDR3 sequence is CASSLIPASFNEQFF. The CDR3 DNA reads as TGTGCCAGCAGCTTAATCCCGGCTAGCTTCAATGAGCAGTTCTTC.

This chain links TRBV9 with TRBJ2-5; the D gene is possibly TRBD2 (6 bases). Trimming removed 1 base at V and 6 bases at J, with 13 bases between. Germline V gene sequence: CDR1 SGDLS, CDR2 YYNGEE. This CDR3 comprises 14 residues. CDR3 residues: CASSVSGDIKTQYF. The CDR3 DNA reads TGTGCCAGCAGCGTATCGGGGGATATAAAGACCCAGTACTTC.

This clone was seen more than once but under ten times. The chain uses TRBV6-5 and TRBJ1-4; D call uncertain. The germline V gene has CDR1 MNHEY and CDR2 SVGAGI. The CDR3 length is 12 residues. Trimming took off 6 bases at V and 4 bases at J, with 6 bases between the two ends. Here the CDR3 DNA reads TGTGCCAGCAGCCGTTTTAATGAAAAACTGTTTTTT. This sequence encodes CASSRFNEKLFF.

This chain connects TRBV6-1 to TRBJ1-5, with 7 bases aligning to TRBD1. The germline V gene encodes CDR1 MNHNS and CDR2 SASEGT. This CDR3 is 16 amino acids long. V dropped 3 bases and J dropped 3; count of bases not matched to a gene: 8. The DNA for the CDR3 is TGTGCCAGCAGTGAGCGGCAGGGGGTTACCAATCAGCCCCAGCATTTT. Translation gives CASSERQGVTNQPQHF.

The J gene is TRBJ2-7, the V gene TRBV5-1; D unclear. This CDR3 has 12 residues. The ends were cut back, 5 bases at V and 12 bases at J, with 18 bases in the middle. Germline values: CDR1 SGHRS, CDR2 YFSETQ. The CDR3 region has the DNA TGCGCCAGCAGATTAGACACCTCCTTGCCGTACTTC. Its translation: CASRLDTSLPYF.

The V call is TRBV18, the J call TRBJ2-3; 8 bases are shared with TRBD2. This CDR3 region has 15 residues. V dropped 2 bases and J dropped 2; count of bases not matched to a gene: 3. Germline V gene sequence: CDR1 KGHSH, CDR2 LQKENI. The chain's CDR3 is CASSPTLADTDTQYF. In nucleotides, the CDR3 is TGTGCCAGCTCACCAACACTAGCGGACACAGATACGCAGTATTTT.

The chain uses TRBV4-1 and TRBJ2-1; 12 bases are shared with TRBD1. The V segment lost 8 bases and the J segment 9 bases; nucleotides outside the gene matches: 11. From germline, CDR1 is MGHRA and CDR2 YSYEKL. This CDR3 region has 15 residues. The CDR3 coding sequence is TGCGCCAGCCAGGGACCGGGACAGGGGGCAAGTGAGCAGTTCTTC. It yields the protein CASQGPGQGASEQFF.

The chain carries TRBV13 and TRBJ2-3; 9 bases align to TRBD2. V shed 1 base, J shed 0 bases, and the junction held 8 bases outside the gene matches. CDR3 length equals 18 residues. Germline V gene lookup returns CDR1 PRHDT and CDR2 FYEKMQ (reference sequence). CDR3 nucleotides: TGTGCCAGCAGCTTAGCTCTAGCGGGACCCCCTAGCACAGATACGCAGTATTTT. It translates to CASSLALAGPPSTDTQYF.

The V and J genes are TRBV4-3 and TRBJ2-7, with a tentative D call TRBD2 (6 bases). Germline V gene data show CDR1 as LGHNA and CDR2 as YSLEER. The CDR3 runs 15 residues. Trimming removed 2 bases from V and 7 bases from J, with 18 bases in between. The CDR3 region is CASSQWEASAGEQYF. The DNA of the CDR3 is TGCGCCAGCAGCCAATGGGAGGCTTCGGCGGGAGAGCAGTACTTC.

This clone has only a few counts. In DNA, the CDR3 is TGTGCCAGCAGCTTGGTCGCCAGGGGCGACAATGAGCAGTTCTTC. It specifies CASSLVARGDNEQFF. The V gene is TRBV5-6, the J gene TRBJ2-1, with a weak D call TRBD1 (6 bases). The V end was cut by 0 bases, the J end by 5 bases, with 12 bases between. The CDR3 extends over 15 amino acids. The germline CDR1 and CDR2 sequences are SGHDT and YYEEEE.

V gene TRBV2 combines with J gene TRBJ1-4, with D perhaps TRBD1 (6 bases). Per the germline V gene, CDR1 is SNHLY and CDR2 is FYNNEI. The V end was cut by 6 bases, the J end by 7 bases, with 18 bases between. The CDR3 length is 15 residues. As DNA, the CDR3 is TGTGCCAGCAGGGATCGGGGGGGCTCCGTTGAAAAACTGTTTTTT. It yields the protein CASRDRGGSVEKLFF.

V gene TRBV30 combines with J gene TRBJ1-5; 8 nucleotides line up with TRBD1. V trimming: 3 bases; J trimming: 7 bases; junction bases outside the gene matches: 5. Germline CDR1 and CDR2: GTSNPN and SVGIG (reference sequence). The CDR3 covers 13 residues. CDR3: CAWSGQGQQPQHF. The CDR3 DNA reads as TGTGCCTGGAGCGGACAGGGTCAGCAGCCCCAGCATTTT.

CDR3 amino acids: CSVGRGLNTEAFF. Written as DNA, the CDR3 is TGCAGCGTTGGGCGGGGGTTGAACACTGAAGCTTTCTTT. J is TRBJ1-1 and V is TRBV29-1, with a tentative D call TRBD1 (5 bases). Germline CDR1 SQVTM, CDR2 ANQGSEA. Between the trimmed V and J ends, which lost 4 bases and 0 bases, there was a span of 9 bases. This CDR3 region has 13 residues.

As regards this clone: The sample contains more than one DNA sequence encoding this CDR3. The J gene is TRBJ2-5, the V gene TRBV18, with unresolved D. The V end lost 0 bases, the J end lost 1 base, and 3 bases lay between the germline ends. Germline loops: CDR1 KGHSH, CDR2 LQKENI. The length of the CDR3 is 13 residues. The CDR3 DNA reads TGTGCCAGCTCACCACCCGGCCAAGAGACCCAGTACTTC. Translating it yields CASSPPGQETQYF.

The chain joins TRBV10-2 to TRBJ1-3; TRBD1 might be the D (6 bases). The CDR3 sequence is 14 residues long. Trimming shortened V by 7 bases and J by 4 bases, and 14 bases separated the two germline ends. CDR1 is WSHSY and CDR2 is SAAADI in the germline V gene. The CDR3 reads CASTNEGQGNTIYF. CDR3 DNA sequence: TGCGCCAGCACTAATGAGGGACAAGGAAACACCATATATTTT.

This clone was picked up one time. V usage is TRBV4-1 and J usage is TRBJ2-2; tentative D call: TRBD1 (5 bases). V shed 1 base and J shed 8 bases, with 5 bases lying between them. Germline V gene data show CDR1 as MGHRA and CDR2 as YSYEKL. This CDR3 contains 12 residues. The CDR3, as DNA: TGCGCCAGCAGCCAAGGGACAGGGGAGCTGTTTTTT. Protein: CASSQGTGELFF.

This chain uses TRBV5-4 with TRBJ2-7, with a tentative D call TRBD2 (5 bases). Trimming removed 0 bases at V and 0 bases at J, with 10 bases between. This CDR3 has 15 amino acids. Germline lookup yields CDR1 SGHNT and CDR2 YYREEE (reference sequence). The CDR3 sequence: CASSLDAGPSYEQYF. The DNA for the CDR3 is TGTGCCAGCAGCTTGGACGCGGGCCCCTCCTACGAGCAGTACTTC. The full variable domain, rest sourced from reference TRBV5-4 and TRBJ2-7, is ETGVTQSPTHLIKTRGQQVTLRCSSQSGHNTVSWYQQALGQGPQFIFQYYREEENGRGNFPPRFSGLQFPNYSSELNVNALELDDSALYLCASSLDAGPSYEQYFGPGTRLTVT.

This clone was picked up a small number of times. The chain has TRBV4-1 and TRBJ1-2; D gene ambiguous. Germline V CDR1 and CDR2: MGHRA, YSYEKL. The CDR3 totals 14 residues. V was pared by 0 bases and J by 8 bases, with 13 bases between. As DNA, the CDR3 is TGCGCCAGCAGCCAAGACCATAACAGCGGCGGCTACACCTTC. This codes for CASSQDHNSGGYTF.

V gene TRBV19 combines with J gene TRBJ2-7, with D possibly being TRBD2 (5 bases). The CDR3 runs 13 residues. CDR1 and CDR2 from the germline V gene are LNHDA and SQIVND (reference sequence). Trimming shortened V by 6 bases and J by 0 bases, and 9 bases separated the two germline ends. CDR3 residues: CASSGRDSYEQYF. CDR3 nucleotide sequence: TGTGCCAGTAGCGGACGGGACTCCTACGAGCAGTACTTC.

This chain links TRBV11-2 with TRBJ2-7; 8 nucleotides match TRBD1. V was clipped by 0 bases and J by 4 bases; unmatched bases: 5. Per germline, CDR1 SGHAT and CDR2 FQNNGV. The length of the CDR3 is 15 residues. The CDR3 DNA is TGTGCCAGCAGCTTAGAGACGGGACAGGTATACGAGCAGTACTTC. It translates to CASSLETGQVYEQYF.

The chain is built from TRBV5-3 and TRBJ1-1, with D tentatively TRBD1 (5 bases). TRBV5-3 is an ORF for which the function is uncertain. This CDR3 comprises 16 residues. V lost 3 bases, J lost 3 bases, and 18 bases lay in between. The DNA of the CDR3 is TGTGCCAGAAGCTCACCCGGACCGGAAGGGGACACTGAAGCTTTCTTT. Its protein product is CARSSPGPEGDTEAFF.

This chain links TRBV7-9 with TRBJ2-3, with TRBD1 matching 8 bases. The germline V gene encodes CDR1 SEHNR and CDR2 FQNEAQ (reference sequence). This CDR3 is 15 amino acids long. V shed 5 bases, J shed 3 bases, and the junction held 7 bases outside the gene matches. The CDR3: CASSTRQGSTDTQYF. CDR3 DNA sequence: TGTGCCAGCAGCACGCGACAGGGGAGTACAGATACGCAGTATTTT.

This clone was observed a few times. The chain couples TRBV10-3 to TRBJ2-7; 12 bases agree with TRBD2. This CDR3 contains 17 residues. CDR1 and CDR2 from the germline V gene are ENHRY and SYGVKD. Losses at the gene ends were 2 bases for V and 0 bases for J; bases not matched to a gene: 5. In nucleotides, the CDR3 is TGTGCCATCAGTGAGGGAGGACTAGCGGGAACCTCCTACGAGCAGTACTTC. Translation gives CAISEGGLAGTSYEQYF.